A single T cell receptor (beta chain) is shown here with its context. Its antigen is currently not known. This clone may be a read error of a much larger clone one base away. This record comes from a study of response to subunit inactivated influenza vaccine (dated by TCRdb to the late 2010s). Regarding the research as a whole: Deep quantitative T cell receptor repertoire profiling was used in the study to track responses to a trivalent subunit inactivated influenza vaccine. Paper-wide results and their limitations: It was suggested by the authors that each seasonal influenza vaccination may recruit only a limited number of new T cells.

The library was made by RT-PCR. Data came from an Illumina HiSeq 2500. TCRdb reanalyzed the raw reads on its own, using fastp at Q25 for trimming and MiXCR for clone calling, and kept in-frame beta chains. CDR3 protein duplicates are merged, each entry listing the most common genes and DNA. In this sample the table shows 300,000 to 350,000 distinct CDR3 sequences, about 20% of which occur a single time. The ten largest clones represent around a tenth of the sample. The CDR3 contains 13 residues, cysteine and phenylalanine counted. The kept DNA is CDR3 alone, 39 bases in frame from the first base. The germline V gene yields MNHNS for CDR1 and SASEGT for CDR2.

The chain is encoded by TRBV6-1 joined to TRBJ1-1; a confident D gene designation cannot be given. The material was PBMCs from blood, obtained about 20 months after vaccination. This clonotype was obtained from a man aged 50 to 69 who received an inactivated influenza vaccine. Donor details come from another sample of the same person, matched by shared clones. The CDR3 region reads CASSGAMNTEALF. The DNA sequence is as follows: TGTGCCAGCAGTGGGGCCATGAACACTGAAGCTTTATTT.